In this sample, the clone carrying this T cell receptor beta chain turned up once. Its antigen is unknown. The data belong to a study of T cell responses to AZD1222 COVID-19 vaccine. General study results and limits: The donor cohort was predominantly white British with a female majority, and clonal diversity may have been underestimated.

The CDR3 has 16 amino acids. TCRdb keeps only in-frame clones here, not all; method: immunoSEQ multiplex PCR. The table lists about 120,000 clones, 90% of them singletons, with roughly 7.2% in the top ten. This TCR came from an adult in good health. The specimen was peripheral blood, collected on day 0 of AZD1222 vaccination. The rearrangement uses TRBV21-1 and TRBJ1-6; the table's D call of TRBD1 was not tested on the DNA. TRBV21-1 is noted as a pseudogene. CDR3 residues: CASTPPEGTAIRSLHF. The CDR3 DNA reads TGTGCCAGCACCCCTCCTGAGGGGACAGCCATTCGATCCCTCCACTTT.